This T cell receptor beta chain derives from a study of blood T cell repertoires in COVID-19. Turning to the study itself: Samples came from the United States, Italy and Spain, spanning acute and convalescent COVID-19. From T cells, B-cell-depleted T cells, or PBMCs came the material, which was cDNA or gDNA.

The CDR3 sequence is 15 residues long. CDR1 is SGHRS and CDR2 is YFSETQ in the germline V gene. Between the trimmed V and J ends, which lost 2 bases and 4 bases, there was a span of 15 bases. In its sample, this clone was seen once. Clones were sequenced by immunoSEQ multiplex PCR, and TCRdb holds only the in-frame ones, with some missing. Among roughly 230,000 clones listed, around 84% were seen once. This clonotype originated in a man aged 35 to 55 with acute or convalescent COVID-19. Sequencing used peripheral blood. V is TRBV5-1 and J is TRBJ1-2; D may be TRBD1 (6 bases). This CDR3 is CASSFGTSASYGYTF. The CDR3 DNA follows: TGCGCCAGCAGCTTCGGGACATCAGCCTCCTATGGCTACACCTTC.